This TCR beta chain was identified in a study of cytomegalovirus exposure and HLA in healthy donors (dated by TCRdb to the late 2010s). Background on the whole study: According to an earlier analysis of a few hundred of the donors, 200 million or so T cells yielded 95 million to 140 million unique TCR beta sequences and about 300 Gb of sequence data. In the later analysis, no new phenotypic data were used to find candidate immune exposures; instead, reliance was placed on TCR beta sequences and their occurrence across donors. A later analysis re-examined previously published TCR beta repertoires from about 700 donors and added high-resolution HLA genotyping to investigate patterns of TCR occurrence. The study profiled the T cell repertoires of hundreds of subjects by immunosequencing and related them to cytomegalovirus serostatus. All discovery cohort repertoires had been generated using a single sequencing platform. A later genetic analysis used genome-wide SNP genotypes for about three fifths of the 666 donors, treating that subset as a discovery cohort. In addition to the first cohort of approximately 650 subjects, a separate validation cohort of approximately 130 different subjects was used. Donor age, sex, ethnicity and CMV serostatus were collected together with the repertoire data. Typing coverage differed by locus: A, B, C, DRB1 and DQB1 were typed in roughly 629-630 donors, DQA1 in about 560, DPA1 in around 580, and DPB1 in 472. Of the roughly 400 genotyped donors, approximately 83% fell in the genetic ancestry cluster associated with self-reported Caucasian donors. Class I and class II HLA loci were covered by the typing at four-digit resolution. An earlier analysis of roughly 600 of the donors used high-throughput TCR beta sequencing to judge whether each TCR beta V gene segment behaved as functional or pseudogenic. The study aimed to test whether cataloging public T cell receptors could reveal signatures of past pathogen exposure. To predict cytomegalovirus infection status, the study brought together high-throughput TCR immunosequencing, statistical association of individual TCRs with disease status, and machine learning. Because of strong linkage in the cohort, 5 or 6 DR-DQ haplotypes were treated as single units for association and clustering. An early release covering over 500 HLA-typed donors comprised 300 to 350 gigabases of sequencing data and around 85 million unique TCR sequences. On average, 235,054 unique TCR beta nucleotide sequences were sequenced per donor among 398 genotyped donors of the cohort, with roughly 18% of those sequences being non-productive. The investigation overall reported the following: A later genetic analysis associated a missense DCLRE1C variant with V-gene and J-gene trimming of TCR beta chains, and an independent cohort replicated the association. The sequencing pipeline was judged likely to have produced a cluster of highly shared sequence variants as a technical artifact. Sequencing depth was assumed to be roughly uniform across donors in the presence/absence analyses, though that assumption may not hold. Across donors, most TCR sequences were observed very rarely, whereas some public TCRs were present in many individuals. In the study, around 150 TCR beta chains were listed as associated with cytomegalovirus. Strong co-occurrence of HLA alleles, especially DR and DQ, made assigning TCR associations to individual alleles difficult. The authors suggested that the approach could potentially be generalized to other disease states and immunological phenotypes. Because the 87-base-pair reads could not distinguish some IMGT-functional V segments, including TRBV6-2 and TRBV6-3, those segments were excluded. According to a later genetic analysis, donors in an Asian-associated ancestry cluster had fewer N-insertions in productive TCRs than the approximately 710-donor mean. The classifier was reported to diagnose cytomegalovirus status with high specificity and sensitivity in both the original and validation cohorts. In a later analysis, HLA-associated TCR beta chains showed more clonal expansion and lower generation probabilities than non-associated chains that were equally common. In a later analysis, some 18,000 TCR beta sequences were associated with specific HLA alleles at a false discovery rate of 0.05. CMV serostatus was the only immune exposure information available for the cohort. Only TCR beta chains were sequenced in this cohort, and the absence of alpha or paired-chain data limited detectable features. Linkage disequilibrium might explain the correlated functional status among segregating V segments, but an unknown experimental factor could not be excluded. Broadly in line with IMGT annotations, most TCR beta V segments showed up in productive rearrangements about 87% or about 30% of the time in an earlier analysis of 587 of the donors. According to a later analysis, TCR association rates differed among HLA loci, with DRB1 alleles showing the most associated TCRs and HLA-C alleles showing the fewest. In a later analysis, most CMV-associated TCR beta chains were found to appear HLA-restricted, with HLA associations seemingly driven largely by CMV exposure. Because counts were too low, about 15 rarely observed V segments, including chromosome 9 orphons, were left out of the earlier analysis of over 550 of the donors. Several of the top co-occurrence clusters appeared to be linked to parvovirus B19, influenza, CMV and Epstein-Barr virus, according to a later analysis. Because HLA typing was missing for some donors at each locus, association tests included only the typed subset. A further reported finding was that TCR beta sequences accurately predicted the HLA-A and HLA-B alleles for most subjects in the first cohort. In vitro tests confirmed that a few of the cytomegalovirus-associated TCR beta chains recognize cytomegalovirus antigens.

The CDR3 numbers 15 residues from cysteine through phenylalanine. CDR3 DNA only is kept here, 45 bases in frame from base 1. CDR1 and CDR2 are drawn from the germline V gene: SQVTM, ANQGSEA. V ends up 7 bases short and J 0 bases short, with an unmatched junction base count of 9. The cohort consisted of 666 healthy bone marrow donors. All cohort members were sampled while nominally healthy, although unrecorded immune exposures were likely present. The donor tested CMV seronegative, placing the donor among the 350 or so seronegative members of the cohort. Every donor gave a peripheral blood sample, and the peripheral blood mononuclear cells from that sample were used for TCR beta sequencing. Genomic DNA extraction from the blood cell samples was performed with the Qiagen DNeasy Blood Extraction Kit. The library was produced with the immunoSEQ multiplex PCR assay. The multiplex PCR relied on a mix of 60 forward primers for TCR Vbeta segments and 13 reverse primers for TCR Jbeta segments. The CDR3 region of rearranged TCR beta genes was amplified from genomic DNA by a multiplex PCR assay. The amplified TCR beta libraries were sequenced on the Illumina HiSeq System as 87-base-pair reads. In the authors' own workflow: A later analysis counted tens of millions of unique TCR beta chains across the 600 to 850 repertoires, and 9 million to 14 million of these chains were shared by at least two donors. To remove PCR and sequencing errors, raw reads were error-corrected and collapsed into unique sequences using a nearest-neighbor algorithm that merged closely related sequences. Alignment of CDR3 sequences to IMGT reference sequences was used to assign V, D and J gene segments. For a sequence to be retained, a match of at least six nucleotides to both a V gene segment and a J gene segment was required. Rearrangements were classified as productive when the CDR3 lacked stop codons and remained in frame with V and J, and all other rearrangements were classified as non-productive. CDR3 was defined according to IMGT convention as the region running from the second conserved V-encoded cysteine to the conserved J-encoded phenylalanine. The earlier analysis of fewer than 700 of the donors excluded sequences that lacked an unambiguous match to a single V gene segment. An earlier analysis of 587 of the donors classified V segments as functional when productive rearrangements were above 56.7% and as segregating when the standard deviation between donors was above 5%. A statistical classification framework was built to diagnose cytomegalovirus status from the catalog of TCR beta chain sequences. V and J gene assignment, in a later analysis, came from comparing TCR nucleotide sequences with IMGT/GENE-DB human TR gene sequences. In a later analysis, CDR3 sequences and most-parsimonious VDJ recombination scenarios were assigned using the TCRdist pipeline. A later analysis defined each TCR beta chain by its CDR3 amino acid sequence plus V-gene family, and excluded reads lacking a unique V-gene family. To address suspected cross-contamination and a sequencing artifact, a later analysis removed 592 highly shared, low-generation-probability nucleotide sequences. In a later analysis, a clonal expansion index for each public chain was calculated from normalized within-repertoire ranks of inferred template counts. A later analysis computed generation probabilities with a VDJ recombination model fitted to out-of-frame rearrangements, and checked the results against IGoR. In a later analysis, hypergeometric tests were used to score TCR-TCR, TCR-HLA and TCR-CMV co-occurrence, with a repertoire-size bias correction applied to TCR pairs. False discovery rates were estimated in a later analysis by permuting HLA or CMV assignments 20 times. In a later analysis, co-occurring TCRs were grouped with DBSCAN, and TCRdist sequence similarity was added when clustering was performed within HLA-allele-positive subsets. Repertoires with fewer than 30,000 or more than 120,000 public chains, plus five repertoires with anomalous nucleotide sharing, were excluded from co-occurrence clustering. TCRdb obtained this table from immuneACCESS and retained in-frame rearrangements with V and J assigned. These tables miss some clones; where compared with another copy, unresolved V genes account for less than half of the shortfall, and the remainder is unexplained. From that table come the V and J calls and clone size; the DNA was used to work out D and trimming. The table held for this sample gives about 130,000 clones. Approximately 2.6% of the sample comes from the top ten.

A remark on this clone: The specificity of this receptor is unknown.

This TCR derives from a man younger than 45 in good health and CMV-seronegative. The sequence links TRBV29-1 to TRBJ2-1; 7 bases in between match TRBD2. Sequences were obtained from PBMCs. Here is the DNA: TGCAGCGCAATTATAGCGGGCCGCTCCTACAATGAGCAGTTCTTC. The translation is CSAIIAGRSYNEQFF.